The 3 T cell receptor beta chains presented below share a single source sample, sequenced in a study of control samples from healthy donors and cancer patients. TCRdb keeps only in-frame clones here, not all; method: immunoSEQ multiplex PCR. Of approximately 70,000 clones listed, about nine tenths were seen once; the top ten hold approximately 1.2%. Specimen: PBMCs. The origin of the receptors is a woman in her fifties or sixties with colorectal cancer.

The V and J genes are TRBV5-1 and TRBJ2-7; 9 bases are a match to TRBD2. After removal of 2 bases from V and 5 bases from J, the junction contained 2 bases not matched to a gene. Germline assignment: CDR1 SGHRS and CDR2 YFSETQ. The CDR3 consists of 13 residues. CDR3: CASSFGGGDEQYF. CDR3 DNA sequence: TGCGCCAGCAGCTTCGGCGGGGGGGACGAGCAGTACTTC.

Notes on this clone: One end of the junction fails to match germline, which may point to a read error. This CDR3 is CASSLGQGGRYEQYF. The CDR3 nucleotides read TGTGCTAGCAGCTTAGGACAGGGGGGACGCTACGAGCAGTACTTC. The V call is TRBV7-7, the J call TRBJ2-7; TRBD1 matches 10 bases. Germline assignment: CDR1 SSHAT and CDR2 FNYEAQ (reference sequence). This CDR3 spans 15 amino acids.

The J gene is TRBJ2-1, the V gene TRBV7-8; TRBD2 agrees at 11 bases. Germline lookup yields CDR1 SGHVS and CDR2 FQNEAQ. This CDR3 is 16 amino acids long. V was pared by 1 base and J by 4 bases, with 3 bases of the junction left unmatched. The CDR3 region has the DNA TGTGCCAGCAGCTTAGTGGGACTAGCGGAATACAATGAGCAGTTCTTC. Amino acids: CASSLVGLAEYNEQFF. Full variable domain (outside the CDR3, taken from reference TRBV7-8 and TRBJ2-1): GAGVSQSPRYKVAKRGQDVALRCDPISGHVSLFWYQQALGQGPEFLTYFQNEAQLDKSGLPSDRFFAERPEGSVSTLKIQRTQQEDSAVYLCASSLVGLAEYNEQFFGPGTRLTVL.